This T cell receptor (beta chain) was profiled in a study of tumor-infiltrating lymphocytes in localized non-small cell lung cancer. Study context: Resected tumor was paired with non-adjacent uninvolved lung from the same patient.

Assay used: immunoSEQ multiplex PCR; TCRdb lists only in-frame clones, some missing. The sample has around 13,000 clones, 70% to 90% seen once. The sample comprised uninvolved lung tissue not adjacent to the tumor. The TCR was taken from a human donor with non-small cell lung cancer.

CDR3 in amino acids: CASSQGDSPKQYF. CDR3 bases: TGTGCCAGCAGCCAAGGGGATTCTCCCAAGCAGTACTTC. The chain joins TRBV11-3 to TRBJ2-7; D is possibly TRBD1 (5 bases). V gave up 5 bases and J gave up 8 bases, with 16 bases separating them. The CDR3 is made up of 13 amino acids. Germline V gene lookup returns CDR1 SGHNT and CDR2 YENEEA.